A selection of T cell receptor beta chains follows, all from one sample in a study of graft-versus-host responses after intestinal transplantation. TCRdb's copy holds only in-frame clones and misses some; the assay was immunoSEQ multiplex PCR. The data hold around 25,000 clones, with approximately 40% observed a single time. Sequenced material: alloreactive CD4+ T cells from a mixed lymphocyte reaction culture, taken before intestinal transplant. These receptors were obtained from a human patient who received an intestinal transplant. Both conserved end residues are part of each CDR3. Fields, in order: clone size, J gene, D gene, CDR3 length, V gene, CDR3 protein, CDR3 DNA. The D gene is left open where the match is weak. Clone size is shown for a subset of rows, as once, few, many or a class of expanded clone.

few | TRBJ2-7 | - | 16 | TRBV5-4 | CASSPTIGQGSYEQYF | TGTGCCAGCAGCCCCACTATCGGGCAGGGGAGCTACGAGCAGTACTTC
- | TRBJ1-5 | - | 15 | TRBV2 | CASNPWGGLNQPQHF | TGTGCCAGCAACCCTTGGGGAGGGCTTAATCAGCCCCAGCATTTT
- | TRBJ1-5 | - | 13 | TRBV6-5 | CASSEEGGQPQHF | TGTGCCAGCAGTGAAGAGGGCGGTCAGCCCCAGCATTTT
- | TRBJ1-4 | - | 16 | TRBV5-1 | CASSPDGRATNEKLFF | TGCGCCAGCAGCCCAGACGGCAGGGCGACTAATGAAAAACTGTTTTTT
- | TRBJ1-4 | TRBD1 | 15 | TRBV7-9 | CASSLGQARNEKLFF | TGTGCCAGCAGCTTGGGACAGGCGAGAAATGAAAAACTGTTTTTT
- | TRBJ2-7 | - | 15 | TRBV5-4 | CASSLAGVKTYEQYF | TGTGCCAGCAGCTTGGCGGGGGTAAAGACTTACGAGCAGTACTTC
- | TRBJ2-3 | TRBD1 | 15 | TRBV9 | CASSPRTGDTDTQYF | TGTGCCAGCAGCCCTCGGACAGGGGACACAGATACGCAGTATTTT
once | TRBJ1-5 | - | 17 | TRBV21-1 | CASSISVLHWHHQPQHF | TGTGCCAGCAGCATCAGCGTACTACATTGGCATCATCAGCCCCAGCATTTT
few | TRBJ2-3 | TRBD1 | 15 | TRBV25-1 | CASSEQGATTDTQYF | TGTGCCAGCAGTGAACAGGGGGCGACTACAGATACGCAGTATTTT
- | TRBJ2-7 | - | 14 | TRBV29-1 | CSVEVVARVSEQYF | TGCAGCGTTGAAGTGGTAGCTCGAGTATCCGAGCAGTACTTC
- | TRBJ2-3 | TRBD2 | 15 | TRBV7-9 | CASSPRLAGTDTQYF | TGTGCCAGCAGCCCCCGACTAGCGGGCACAGATACGCAGTATTTT
medium-sized | TRBJ1-5 | - | 15 | TRBV10-3 | CAISGELRPNQPQHF | TGTGCCATCAGTGGGGAGCTCCGGCCCAATCAGCCCCAGCATTTT
- | TRBJ2-1 | - | 17 | TRBV5-1 | CASSWGHEAVGYNEQFF | TGCGCCAGCAGCTGGGGACACGAGGCCGTTGGCTACAATGAGCAGTTCTTC
few | TRBJ2-1 | - | 12 | TRBV18 | CASSLERHEQFF | TGTGCCAGCTCACTCGAGCGCCATGAGCAGTTCTTC
few | TRBJ2-7 | TRBD2 | 20 | TRBV18 | CASSLKRLAGITRGSYEQYF | TGTGCCAGCTCACTCAAACGACTAGCTGGCATAACGCGGGGATCCTACGAGCAGTACTTC
- | TRBJ2-2 | TRBD2 | 15 | TRBV10-2 | CASSELAGGTGELFF | TGCGCCAGCAGTGAACTAGCGGGAGGAACCGGGGAGTTGTTTTTT
- | TRBJ2-3 | - | 15 | TRBV7-8 | CASSLPGGPTDTQYF | TGTGCCAGCAGCTTACCAGGGGGGCCCACAGATACGCAGTATTTT
- | TRBJ1-1 | TRBD1 | 12 | TRBV6-5 | CATGQGRTEAFF | TGTGCCACCGGACAGGGGAGGACTGAAGCTTTCTTT
- | TRBJ2-1 | TRBD2 | 14 | TRBV30 | CAWTGLAGYNEQFF | TGTGCCTGGACTGGACTAGCGGGCTACAATGAGCAGTTCTTC
- | TRBJ2-5 | - | 14 | TRBV9 | CASSPGGFRETQYF | TGTGCCAGCAGTCCAGGGGGGTTTCGGGAGACCCAGTACTTC
- | TRBJ2-4 | - | 17 | TRBV19 | CASSIFSGDFAKNIQYF | TGTGCCAGTAGTATCTTTTCGGGGGATTTCGCCAAAAACATTCAGTACTTC
- | TRBJ2-4 | TRBD1 | 19 | TRBV2 | CASSRPSQGESGFRNIQYF | TGTGCCAGCAGCAGACCTTCACAGGGGGAGAGTGGATTCAGAAACATTCAGTACTTC
- | TRBJ2-7 | TRBD1 | 15 | TRBV7-2 | CASSLRTGGRYEQYF | TGTGCCAGCAGCCTCCGGACAGGGGGCAGATACGAGCAGTACTTC
- | TRBJ2-2 | TRBD2 | 20 | TRBV15 | CATSRFRGTSGRAVAGELFF | TGTGCCACCAGCCGATTCCGGGGGACTAGCGGGAGGGCCGTGGCCGGGGAGCTGTTTTTT
- | TRBJ2-7 | - | 13 | TRBV5-1 | CASSLAGLYEQYF | TGCGCCAGCAGCTTAGCGGGCCTCTACGAGCAGTACTTC
few | TRBJ2-7 | - | 13 | TRBV11-3 | CASSLESRFEQYF | TGTGCCAGCAGCTTAGAGAGCCGGTTCGAGCAGTACTTC
few | TRBJ2-1 | TRBD1 | 14 | TRBV6-4 | CASSADRVRGEQFF | TGTGCCAGCAGTGCGGACAGGGTGCGGGGTGAGCAGTTCTTC
- | TRBJ1-1 | - | 14 | TRBV2 | CASRRREVNTEAFF | TGTGCCAGCAGGAGGAGAGAAGTGAACACTGAAGCTTTCTTT
- | TRBJ1-1 | - | 16 | TRBV6-5 | CASSYRAYLRNTEAFF | TGTGCCAGCAGTTACCGTGCGTACCTGAGGAACACTGAAGCTTTCTTT
- | TRBJ2-7 | TRBD1 | 14 | TRBV18 | CASSPTGILGEQYF | TGTGCCAGCTCACCGACAGGGATCCTTGGCGAGCAGTACTTC
- | TRBJ2-1 | TRBD2 | 17 | TRBV30 | CAWSLIGTSGVGNEQFF | TGTGCCTGGAGCCTCATCGGGACTAGCGGAGTGGGGAATGAGCAGTTCTTC
- | TRBJ2-7 | - | 13 | TRBV6-4 | CASSPTESYEQYF | TGTGCCAGCAGTCCGACAGAGTCCTACGAGCAGTACTTC
- | TRBJ1-3 | TRBD1 | 17 | TRBV5-1 | CASSIGGGRGSGNTIYF | TGCGCCAGCAGCATCGGAGGGGGCAGGGGGTCTGGAAACACCATATATTTT
few | TRBJ2-3 | TRBD2 | 18 | TRBV7-9 | CASSLAPYLAGVTDTQYF | TGTGCCAGCAGCTTAGCACCCTACCTAGCGGGGGTCACAGATACGCAGTATTTT
- | TRBJ1-4 | - | 14 | TRBV2 | CASRPDRGGEKLFF | TGTGCCAGCAGACCCGACCGGGGAGGTGAAAAACTGTTTTTT
- | TRBJ1-6 | TRBD1 | 16 | TRBV6-5 | CASSYLPGTGTSPLHF | TGTGCCAGCAGTTATCTCCCCGGGACAGGGACCTCACCCCTCCACTTT
few | TRBJ1-4 | - | 15 | TRBV10-2 | CASRWGGQRNEKLFF | TGCGCCAGCAGGTGGGGCGGACAGCGTAATGAAAAACTGTTTTTT
medium-sized | TRBJ1-5 | TRBD1 | 13 | TRBV19 | CASSREGAQPQHF | TGTGCCAGTAGTCGAGAGGGGGCTCAGCCCCAGCATTTT
- | TRBJ1-2 | TRBD1 | 17 | TRBV7-2 | CASSYRLSNDRDYGYTF | TGTGCCAGCAGCTATCGATTATCGAACGACAGGGACTATGGCTACACCTTC
- | TRBJ1-4 | TRBD1 | 14 | TRBV7-9 | CASSWGQPNEKLFF | TGTGCCAGCAGCTGGGGACAGCCTAATGAAAAACTGTTTTTT
- | TRBJ1-2 | TRBD1 | 19 | TRBV12-5 | CASGLVYRWTGASSYGYTF | TGTGCTAGTGGTTTGGTATATAGATGGACAGGGGCTTCTTCCTATGGCTACACCTTC
- | TRBJ2-2 | - | 15 | TRBV5-1 | CASSSTYTGTGELFF | TGCGCCAGCAGCTCGACTTATACGGGAACCGGGGAGCTGTTTTTT
once | TRBJ2-1 | TRBD2 | 16 | TRBV7-6 | CASSLMVSGGRNEQFF | TGTGCCAGCAGCTTAATGGTGTCGGGGGGGCGTAATGAGCAGTTCTTC